The rows below give T cell receptor beta chains drawn from one sample of a study of shared clonotypes between healthy human individuals. Clones were sequenced by immunoSEQ multiplex PCR, and TCRdb holds only the in-frame ones, with some missing. The repertoire includes 600,000 to 750,000 clones, around 70% of them detected once, and around 1.8% sits in the top ten. The sequenced material came from memory CD4+ T cells sorted from blood. These receptors all stem from a woman in her twenties or thirties in good health. Both conserved end residues are part of each CDR3. The order of the fields is D gene, V gene, J gene, clone size, CDR3 length, CDR3 protein, CDR3 DNA. The D gene is left open where the match is weak. Size is stated for part of the rows, as once, few or many counts, or as a class when the clone is expanded.

.,TRBV30,TRBJ2-6,.,15,CAWSPVFSGANVLTF,TGTGCCTGGAGCCCTGTATTCTCTGGGGCCAACGTCCTGACTTTC
.,TRBV6-5,TRBJ2-7,many,15,CASSYRDFGRYEQYF,TGTGCCAGCAGTTACCGGGACTTCGGGCGATACGAGCAGTACTTC
.,TRBV7-9,TRBJ2-7,.,17,CASRPAPGRGPEYEQYF,TGTGCCAGCAGACCGGCCCCAGGGAGAGGTCCAGAATACGAGCAGTACTTC
TRBD2,TRBV25-1,TRBJ2-3,.,18,CASSPVTSERQKPDTQYF,TGTGCCAGCAGTCCCGTTACTAGCGAGCGCCAAAAGCCAGATACGCAGTATTTT
.,TRBV7-3,TRBJ2-3,.,14,CASSLSGDTDTQYF,TGTGCCAGCAGCTTATCCGGGGACACAGATACGCAGTATTTT
TRBD2,TRBV11-2,TRBJ2-1,.,16,CASSLSSGRVYNEQFF,TGTGCCAGCAGCTTGTCGAGCGGGAGGGTCTACAATGAGCAGTTCTTC
.,TRBV5-1,TRBJ2-7,many,14,CASMNNLGSGEQYF,TGCGCCAGCATGAACAACCTAGGGAGCGGCGAGCAGTACTTC
TRBD1,TRBV27,TRBJ2-4,.,14,CASRSGTGLNIQYF,TGTGCCAGCAGATCCGGGACAGGGTTAAACATTCAGTACTTC
.,TRBV18,TRBJ1-1,.,16,CASSRTSEARDTEAFF,TGTGCCAGCTCACGTACCTCGGAGGCCAGGGACACTGAAGCTTTCTTT
.,TRBV11-2,TRBJ2-2,.,17,CASSPPWGSVQAGELFF,TGTGCCAGCAGCCCACCCTGGGGTAGCGTGCAAGCCGGGGAGCTGTTTTTT
TRBD2,TRBV30,TRBJ2-1,.,15,CAWTRLAGAYNEQFF,TGTGCCTGGACCCGACTAGCGGGAGCCTACAATGAGCAGTTCTTC
.,TRBV5-6,TRBJ1-1,.,14,CASSIGHINTEAFF,TGTGCCAGCAGCATAGGACACATAAACACTGAAGCTTTCTTT
TRBD1,TRBV6-5,TRBJ2-5,.,13,CASKPGQRQTQYF,TGTGCCAGCAAACCGGGACAGAGGCAGACCCAGTACTTC
.,TRBV5-6,TRBJ1-3,.,16,CASSLYRGMAGNTIYF,TGTGCCAGCAGCTTGTATAGGGGGATGGCTGGAAACACCATATATTTT
.,TRBV19,TRBJ2-1,.,13,CASSLSTLYEQFF,TGTGCCAGTAGTTTAAGTACGCTCTATGAGCAGTTCTTC
.,TRBV5-5,TRBJ1-5,.,15,CASSFLVGSEQPQHF,TGTGCCAGCAGCTTTCTAGTAGGGTCGGAGCAGCCCCAGCATTTT
.,TRBV27,TRBJ2-4,few,15,CASSFRGRDSNIQYF,TGTGCCAGCAGTTTCCGGGGCCGGGACTCCAATATTCAGTACTTC
.,TRBV28,TRBJ2-4,.,14,CASTRRDLKNIQYF,TGTGCCAGCACCCGCCGGGATCTTAAAAACATTCAGTACTTC
TRBD2,TRBV28,TRBJ2-2,.,20,CASSSHPGLAGVANTGELFF,TGTGCCAGCAGTTCTCATCCGGGACTAGCGGGAGTTGCGAACACCGGGGAGCTGTTTTTT
TRBD2,TRBV2,TRBJ2-3,.,17,CASSEGYQSSGRYTQYF,TGTGCCAGCAGTGAAGGGTATCAGTCTAGCGGGAGATATACGCAGTATTTT
.,TRBV9,TRBJ1-6,.,13,CASSSLYNSPLHF,TGTGCCAGCAGCTCACTTTATAATTCACCCCTCCACTTT
.,TRBV29-1,TRBJ1-1,few,16,CSVEDRVWGWNTEAFF,TGCAGCGTTGAAGATCGCGTGTGGGGCTGGAACACTGAAGCTTTCTTT
.,TRBV28,TRBJ2-7,.,12,CATARSSYEQYF,TGTGCAACAGCACGGAGCTCCTACGAGCAGTACTTC
.,TRBV6-6,TRBJ1-5,few,12,CASGSTGWPQHF,TGTGCCAGCGGGTCGACAGGTTGGCCCCAGCATTTT
.,TRBV5-1,TRBJ2-2,.,14,CASSALPGVGELFF,TGCGCCAGCAGCGCCCTCCCTGGAGTCGGGGAGCTGTTTTTT
.,TRBV19,TRBJ2-7,.,13,CASSGTLKGEQYF,TGTGCCAGTAGTGGGACTTTAAAGGGGGAGCAGTACTTC
TRBD2,TRBV11-1,TRBJ2-3,.,19,CASSFQGGTSGLRADTQYF,TGTGCCAGCAGCTTTCAAGGTGGGACTAGCGGGTTACGGGCAGATACGCAGTATTTT
TRBD2,TRBV19,TRBJ2-1,.,16,CASSHGSAGVSNEQFF,TGTGCCAGTAGCCACGGTTCGGCGGGAGTTTCAAATGAGCAGTTCTTC
.,TRBV7-9,TRBJ1-1,once,17,CASSRDSMGVIYTEAFF,TGTGCCAGCAGCCGGGATAGTATGGGGGTCATCTACACTGAAGCTTTCTTT
.,TRBV6-1,TRBJ1-2,few,15,CASSEWQGLSYGYTF,TGTGCCAGCAGTGAATGGCAGGGGTTATCTTATGGCTACACCTTC
.,TRBV7-9,TRBJ2-5,.,12,CASSLSAETQYF,TGTGCCAGCAGCTTATCGGCAGAGACCCAGTACTTC
TRBD2,TRBV19,TRBJ2-5,.,15,CASSMLSGKQETQYF,TGTGCCAGTAGTATGTTAAGCGGGAAACAAGAGACCCAGTACTTC
TRBD2,TRBV11-2,TRBJ2-7,.,14,CASSFSGGSYEQYF,TGTGCCAGCAGCTTTAGCGGGGGCTCCTACGAGCAGTACTTC
.,TRBV7-9,TRBJ1-3,.,19,CASSSPRTEPYVSGNTIYF,TGTGCCAGCAGCTCACCCCGGACGGAGCCTTACGTATCTGGAAACACCATATATTTT
.,TRBV18,TRBJ2-7,.,14,CASSPSQGAYEQYF,TGTGCCAGCTCACCTTCACAGGGAGCTTACGAGCAGTACTTC
.,TRBV28,TRBJ1-4,.,15,CASSFPGRGGEKLFF,TGTGCCAGCAGTTTTCCGGGACGGGGAGGTGAAAAACTGTTTTTT
TRBD1,TRBV14,TRBJ1-4,.,13,CASSPTGSEKLFF,TGTGCCAGCAGCCCGACAGGGAGTGAAAAACTGTTTTTT
TRBD1,TRBV30,TRBJ2-7,.,14,CAWSGRQGYLEQYF,TGTGCCTGGAGTGGGAGACAGGGGTATCTCGAGCAGTACTTC
.,TRBV19,TRBJ1-5,.,12,CASSFGVQPQHF,TGTGCCAGTAGTTTCGGGGTTCAGCCCCAGCATTTT
.,TRBV4-1,TRBJ2-1,many,16,CASSQAILVSLYEQFF,TGCGCCAGCAGCCAAGCGATATTGGTCTCACTCTATGAGCAGTTCTTC
TRBD2,TRBV27,TRBJ2-2,.,15,CASSLKAGVTGELFF,TGTGCCAGCAGTTTAAAAGCGGGAGTAACCGGGGAGCTGTTTTTT
TRBD2,TRBV5-1,TRBJ2-1,few,14,CASRLAGGYNEQFF,TGCGCCAGCCGGTTAGCGGGAGGGTACAATGAGCAGTTCTTC
TRBD2,TRBV10-2,TRBJ2-2,many,14,CASRTSGGTGELFF,TGCGCCAGCAGGACTAGCGGGGGAACCGGGGAGCTGTTTTTT
TRBD2,TRBV5-1,TRBJ2-1,.,15,CASSTSSGAYNEQFF,TGCGCCAGCAGCACCTCTAGCGGGGCTTACAATGAGCAGTTCTTC
.,TRBV7-2,TRBJ2-1,.,14,CASSLVWGPNEQFF,TGTGCCAGCAGCTTAGTTTGGGGCCCCAATGAGCAGTTCTTC
.,TRBV28,TRBJ1-4,.,14,CASSLPGDSKKLFF,TGTGCCAGCAGCCTGCCAGGGGATTCCAAAAAACTGTTTTTT
.,TRBV5-1,TRBJ1-1,.,15,CASSEGWQLNTEAFF,TGCGCCAGCAGCGAGGGATGGCAACTGAACACTGAAGCTTTCTTT